A single TCR beta chain is shown here with its context. This clone was found a few times. Its binding antigen is unknown. Base qualities are not provided; no much larger clone lies one nucleotide away. As encoded in the germline V gene, CDR1 is SGHDN while CDR2 is FVKESK. The CDR3 goes from the cysteine to the phenylalanine over 16 residues. CDR3 DNA only is kept here, 48 bases in frame from base 1. The junction shows trimming of 4 bases on V and 0 bases on J, plus 10 bases between the germline ends. The immunoSEQ Assay, a bias-controlled multiplex PCR, was used to amplify TCRbeta CDR3 regions from genomic DNA. As for how the authors treated the data: The number of nucleated cells in each sample was estimated by amplification of reference gene primers within the assay. To quantify the absolute abundance of each unique TCRbeta CDR3 rearrangement, sequence reads were collapsed and filtered. For each sample, productive Simpson clonality was calculated by taking the square root of Simpson's diversity index across productive rearrangements. The immuneACCESS repertoire file appears here via TCRdb, limited to in-frame rearrangements. These files lack a portion of the clones; in checked studies, under half of the deficit traces to unresolved V genes, and the cause of the others is not known. The V and J calls and the clone size are those of that table, but D and trimming were determined from the DNA. The sample contains tens of thousands of clones, about three quarters of them found a single time. The ten biggest clones cover about 15% of the sample.

The data were taken from a study of blood T cell repertoires in COVID-19 (dated by TCRdb to about 2020). Study-wide context: Collaborator samples came from the United States, Italy and Spain and covered acute and convalescent phases of COVID-19. The material from the prospective study consisted of cDNA or gDNA derived from T cells, B-cell-depleted T cells, or PBMCs. The dataset comprised deeply sampled blood TCRbeta repertoires from subjects exposed to, actively infected with, or recovered from COVID-19. A freely available public database, intended as a resource for researchers studying the immune response to SARS-CoV-2, is where the repertoires were released. The samples were drawn from the first 160 participants of the ongoing ImmuneRACE study and from about 1,200 subjects provided by 6 global collaborators. Nearly every sample came with metadata listing a de-identified subject ID, COVID-19 status, age in years and sex. Where available, HLA class I and class II types were taken from metadata supplied by the sample provider and were not determined by assay-based typing. What the work shows at the level of the full study, not this receptor alone: How much clinical and demographic metadata was included differed by source and by participant, and the metadata was provided uncurated.

Whole blood was collected in K2EDTA tubes by collaborating institutions according to the institutions' own protocols. For TCRbeta analysis, collaborator samples were shipped as frozen whole blood, as isolated PBMCs, or as DNA extracted from either sample type. The sample was peripheral blood. This clonotype originated in a human donor with active or convalescent COVID-19. The donor label of this sample is uncertain. The V and J genes are TRBV14 and TRBJ1-6; TRBD1 is a weak D gene call, 5 bases matching. The CDR3 region reads CASSRFDSSYNSPLHF. The bases are TGTGCCAGCAGCCGATTCGACAGCTCCTATAATTCACCCCTCCACTTT.